The present T cell receptor (beta chain) was sequenced within a study of blood T cell repertoires in COVID-19. The table came from immunoSEQ multiplex PCR; TCRdb's copy has only in-frame clones and leaves some out. The sample has fewer than 250,000 clones, roughly nine tenths seen once. V lost 2 bases and J lost 4, with 17 bases in between. Germline CDR1 is SNHLY and CDR2 is FYNNEI. This CDR3 has 17 amino acids. The sample was peripheral blood. The chain joins TRBV2 to TRBJ2-2, with a weak D call TRBD1 (5 bases). The sequence came from a man between 65 and 79 years old with acute or convalescent COVID-19. CDR3 residues: CASSENRQGRGTGELFF. In nucleotides, the CDR3 is TGTGCCAGCAGTGAAAATCGGCAGGGTCGTGGCACCGGGGAGCTGTTTTTT.